The 9 T cell receptor beta chains below all came from one sample that was sequenced in a study of CD8 T cells in ankylosing spondylitis. TCRdb passed the 5' RACE reads through MiXCR, listing each CDR3 protein once. The data hold around 150,000 distinct CDR3 sequences, with approximately 10% observed a single time. Sequencing used blood, either unsorted or a sorted T cell fraction (not recorded which). These receptors all come from a male donor with ankylosing spondylitis or in good health (not recorded which).

The chain carries TRBV15 and TRBJ2-2; possibly TRBD2 for D (6 bases). The V gene's germline CDR1 is LNHNV and CDR2 YYDKDF (reference sequence). CDR3 length: 17 residues. V was trimmed by 0 bases and J by 0 bases, leaving 11 bases between them. This chain's CDR3 is CATSREWRATNTGELFF. DNA of the CDR3: TGTGCCACCAGCAGAGAATGGAGGGCAACGAACACCGGGGAGCTGTTTTTT.

This clonotype appeared many times. The gene calls are TRBV5-1 and TRBJ2-2, with TRBD1 identical over 11 bases. Per the germline V gene, CDR1 is SGHRS and CDR2 is YFSETQ. Trimming removed 4 bases from V and 4 bases from J; junction bases left unmatched: 6. This CDR3 region has 16 residues. The CDR3 bases are TGCGCCAGCAGCCTAATGGGACAGGGGGTCACCGGGGAGCTGTTTTTT. This codes for CASSLMGQGVTGELFF.

This clonotype was picked up many times. The chain is built from TRBV20-1 and TRBJ1-3, with 8 bases matching TRBD1. CDR3 size: 18 residues. Germline V CDR1 and CDR2: DFQATT, SNEGSKA (reference sequence). V was clipped by 2 bases and J by 4 bases; unmatched bases: 16. In nucleotides, the CDR3 is TGCAGTGCTAGAATGGGAACCACAGGGGGGCTCGTCGGAAACACCATATATTTT. Translating gives CSARMGTTGGLVGNTIYF.

This clonotype was detected ten times or more. This chain joins TRBV5-1 and TRBJ2-7; 9 positions match TRBD1. Germline values: CDR1 SGHRS, CDR2 YFSETQ. The CDR3 is 15 residues long. V dropped 2 bases and J dropped 6; count of bases not matched to a gene: 9. DNA of the CDR3: TGCGCCAGCAGCTTACTTCCGGGACAGGGTAGCGAGCAGTACTTC. Translated, it gives CASSLLPGQGSEQYF.

The CDR3: CAISDYGTTTLLYF. The CDR3, as DNA: TGTGCCATCAGTGACTACGGGACAACGACCCTTCTGTACTTC. The chain employs TRBV10-3 and TRBJ2-5; possible D gene TRBD1, 6 bases. CDR1 is ENHRY and CDR2 is SYGVKD in the germline V gene. The germline V and J ends were trimmed by 3 bases and 13 bases, with 21 bases remaining between them. The CDR3 spans 14 residues.

This clonotype was detected ten times or more. The chain joins TRBV29-1 to TRBJ2-7, with no clear D. The CDR3 is made up of 14 amino acids. Germline values: CDR1 SQVTM, CDR2 ANQGSEA. V gave up 6 bases and J gave up 0 bases, with 15 bases separating them. The CDR3 protein is CSVADIPRSYEQYF. Written as DNA, the CDR3 is TGCAGCGTAGCCGACATCCCCCGCTCCTACGAGCAGTACTTC.

There are a few counts of this clonotype. Given a much more abundant clone one base away, this may be a read error. The chain is built from TRBV6-5 and TRBJ1-2; possibly TRBD1 for D (6 bases). CDR3 length: 17 amino acids. The germline CDR1 and CDR2 sequences are MNHEY and SVGAGI. Trimming pared 2 bases from V and 5 bases from J, leaving 21 bases between. The CDR3 spells CASSYARDRLDVYGYTF. The CDR3, as DNA: TGTGCCAGCAGTTACGCGAGAGACAGGCTTGATGTGTATGGCTACACCTTC.

This clonotype was counted many times. The CDR3 nucleotides read TGTGCCAGCAGTCCGACTTCTGGCACAGATACGCAGTATTTT. This codes for CASSPTSGTDTQYF. The chain uses TRBV12-3 or TRBV12-4 and TRBJ2-3; D unresolved. The CDR3 loop spans 14 amino acids. The ends were cut back, 5 bases at V and 1 base at J, with 10 bases in the middle.

This clonotype was seen many times. V usage is TRBV12-3 or TRBV12-4 and J usage is TRBJ2-5; 7 bases fit TRBD2. The V and J ends lost 3 bases and 5 bases, in that order; junction bases with no gene match: 9. CDR3 length equals 15 residues. CDR3 amino acids: CASSFRAGEGETQYF. CDR3 DNA sequence: TGTGCCAGCAGTTTTAGGGCGGGGGAGGGGGAGACCCAGTACTTC.